The rows below give T cell receptor beta chains drawn from one sample of a study of blood T cell repertoires in COVID-19. Assay used: immunoSEQ multiplex PCR; TCRdb lists only in-frame clones, some missing. The sample has 40,000 to 60,000 clones, around 85% seen once. The sequencing input was peripheral blood. The receptors derive from a man aged 50-60 years with active COVID-19. Both conserved end residues are part of each CDR3. The order of the fields is J gene, D gene, clone size, V gene, CDR3 DNA, CDR3 protein. The D gene is left open where the match is weak. Clone size is stated in some rows and not others, as once, few, many or a class when expanded.

TRBJ1-5	-	-	TRBV5-1	TGCGCCAGCAGACAGGGTTTCGGTCAGCCCCAGCATTTT	CASRQGFGQPQHF
TRBJ2-5	-	once	TRBV6-2/TRBV6-3	TGTGCCAGCAGTTACGGGGGGACGGTAGAGACCCAGTACTTC	CASSYGGTVETQYF
TRBJ1-6	TRBD1	-	TRBV10-2	TGCGCCAGCAGCTTGACAGGGATTAATTCACCCCTCCACTTT	CASSLTGINSPLHF
TRBJ1-1	-	-	TRBV7-2	TGTGCCAGCAGCTGGGGCAGGGGAAACACTGAAGCTTTCTTT	CASSWGRGNTEAFF
TRBJ1-5	-	-	TRBV3-1/TRBV3-2	TGTGCCAGCAGCCAAGACGGCAATCAGCCCCAGCATTTT	CASSQDGNQPQHF
TRBJ1-4	TRBD1	-	TRBV10-1	TGCGCCAGCAGTGAGATACAGGGACAGTCCTTTGCAACTAATGAAAAACTGTTTTTT	CASSEIQGQSFATNEKLFF
TRBJ2-1	-	-	TRBV5-6	TGTGCCAGCAGCGTTTTCCTCGGACTTGACAATGAGCAGTTCTTC	CASSVFLGLDNEQFF
TRBJ1-3	-	-	TRBV14	TGTGCCAGCAGGCGCTCTGGAAACACCATATATTTT	CASRRSGNTIYF
TRBJ2-5	-	-	TRBV7-2	TGTGCCAGCAGCTTAGGCCGCGGTGAAGGGACCCAGTACTTC	CASSLGRGEGTQYF
TRBJ1-6	TRBD1	once	TRBV2	TGTGCCAGCAGTGAAACAGGGGGCATAAATAATTCACCCCTCCACTTT	CASSETGGINNSPLHF
TRBJ1-5	-	few	TRBV6-1	TGTGCCAGCAGTGAAGCGGCAGGGGCGGGTCAGCCCCAGCATTTT	CASSEAAGAGQPQHF
TRBJ1-1	TRBD1	-	TRBV19	TGTGCCAGTAGTCTACAGGGGGCAGATACTGAAGCTTTCTTT	CASSLQGADTEAFF
TRBJ2-2	TRBD2	-	TRBV7-6	TGTGCCAGCAGCTCCCTTGGGGGGGTATCCGGGGAGCTGTTTTTT	CASSSLGGVSGELFF
TRBJ1-1	TRBD1	-	TRBV4-3	TGCGCCAGCAGCCACTCTCCCGGGACAGGAAAAAAGTTGAACACTGAAGCTTTCTTT	CASSHSPGTGKKLNTEAFF
TRBJ2-7	TRBD2	-	TRBV10-2	TGCGCCAGCAGAGGACTAGCGGGGGGCAGCTACGAGCAGTACTTC	CASRGLAGGSYEQYF
TRBJ1-1	-	-	TRBV28	TGTGCCAGCTTCTTACAGGAGCCCACTGAAGCTTTCTTT	CASFLQEPTEAFF
TRBJ2-5	-	-	TRBV28	TGTGCCAGCAGGAACAGGGTCCTGGAGACCCAGTACTTC	CASRNRVLETQYF
TRBJ1-5	-	-	TRBV4-3	TGCGCCAGCAGCCAAGATTACCGGCAGCCCCAGCATTTT	CASSQDYRQPQHF
TRBJ1-1	TRBD1	-	TRBV28	TGTGCCAGCAGTTCGGGACAGGGCTATAATTTGAACACTGAAGCTTTCTTT	CASSSGQGYNLNTEAFF
TRBJ2-3	-	-	TRBV5-1	TGCGCCAGCACCCTCACAGGGATGGGGACAGATACGCAGTATTTT	CASTLTGMGTDTQYF
TRBJ2-2	-	-	TRBV2	TGTGCCAGCAGTGAGTTCGGCGGGGAGCTGTTTTTT	CASSEFGGELFF
TRBJ2-7	-	-	TRBV15	TGTGCCACCAGCAGAGACAGGAACTACGAGCAGTACTTC	CATSRDRNYEQYF
TRBJ2-7	TRBD1	-	TRBV10-3	TGTGCCATCAGCCACGGGACAGGGCAAAACGAGCAGTACTTC	CAISHGTGQNEQYF
TRBJ1-3	-	-	TRBV2	TGTGCCAGCAATTTGAGGCTTGGCCGCGGAAACACCATATATTTT	CASNLRLGRGNTIYF
TRBJ1-6	TRBD1	-	TRBV7-8	TGTGCCAGCAGCTTACAGACAGGGGTACTTTCACCCCTCCACTTT	CASSLQTGVLSPLHF
TRBJ2-2	-	-	TRBV6-6	TGTGCCAGCACCTCGACTAGTTTCTCCGGGGAGCTGTTTTTT	CASTSTSFSGELFF
TRBJ1-2	TRBD1	few	TRBV4-1	TGCGCCAGCAGCTACGGACAGGGCCTTTTGGGTGGCTACACCTTC	CASSYGQGLLGGYTF
TRBJ1-1	TRBD1	-	TRBV18	TGTGCCAGCTCACCACGCATACAGGGGCCGGACACTGAAGCTTTCTTT	CASSPRIQGPDTEAFF
TRBJ2-2	-	-	TRBV19	TGTGCCAGTAGTATGAATCATAAGTGGGGGGAATCGAACACCGGGGAGCTGTTTTTT	CASSMNHKWGESNTGELFF
TRBJ1-4	-	-	TRBV5-5	TGTGCCAGCAGAACAGGAGCAACTAATGAAAAACTGTTTTTT	CASRTGATNEKLFF
TRBJ1-5	-	-	TRBV6-5	TGTGCCAGCAGTAAACGCGGGGGTAGCAATCAGCCCCAGCATTTT	CASSKRGGSNQPQHF
TRBJ1-2	-	once	TRBV12-3/TRBV12-4	TGTGCCATCCAGGGGTTAGACTATGGCTACACCTTC	CAIQGLDYGYTF
TRBJ1-1	-	-	TRBV19	TGTGCCAGTAGTCGGGGATTCTCGATGGGCACTGAAGCTTTCTTT	CASSRGFSMGTEAFF
TRBJ1-2	TRBD1	-	TRBV5-4	TGTGCCAGCAGCACCGGGACAGTCGACTATGGCTACACCTTC	CASSTGTVDYGYTF
TRBJ2-7	-	-	TRBV15	TGTGCCACCAGCCGGGACTTTAGTAACTACGAGCAGTACTTC	CATSRDFSNYEQYF
TRBJ2-7	-	-	TRBV27	TGTGCCAGCAGTTTAGACAGACAGAACTACGAGCAGTACTTC	CASSLDRQNYEQYF
TRBJ1-5	TRBD1	few	TRBV19	TGTGCCAGTAGTCAGGGACAGCTAAATCAGCCCCAGCATTTT	CASSQGQLNQPQHF
TRBJ2-1	TRBD2	-	TRBV4-3	TGCGCCAGCAGCCAAGATGGGGGGGGTTCCTACAATGAGCAGTTCTTC	CASSQDGGGSYNEQFF
TRBJ2-3	TRBD2	-	TRBV10-3	TGTGCCATCAGGAACCCTAGCGGGGGACGCACAGATACGCAGTATTTT	CAIRNPSGGRTDTQYF
TRBJ2-3	TRBD2	-	TRBV5-1	TGCGCCAGCAGCTTGGCCAGGGTAGCGGGGCGGGGCACAGATACGCAGTATTTT	CASSLARVAGRGTDTQYF
TRBJ2-7	TRBD1	-	TRBV10-2	TGCGCCAGCAGAAACAGACAGGGGGGCTCCTACGAGCAGTACTTC	CASRNRQGGSYEQYF
TRBJ1-5	-	-	TRBV30	TGTGCCTGGCTGGGCGGGGGGTATCAGCCCCAGCATTTT	CAWLGGGYQPQHF
TRBJ2-5	-	-	TRBV14	TGTGCCAGCAGCCAAGGTACCACGGGTAGTGTCCAAGAGACCCAGTACTTC	CASSQGTTGSVQETQYF
TRBJ2-7	-	few	TRBV2	TGTGCCAGCAGTGGTTCGGGGATGACCTGGGAGCAGTACTTC	CASSGSGMTWEQYF
TRBJ2-7	TRBD2	-	TRBV5-1	TGCGCCAGCAGCTTGGGACTAGCGGGGGTGTACGAGCAGTACTTC	CASSLGLAGVYEQYF
TRBJ2-1	-	-	TRBV19	TGTGCCAGTAGTACCACCCAACTTACCGCCTACAATGAGCAGTTCTTC	CASSTTQLTAYNEQFF